The entry below describes one T cell receptor beta chain. Its antigen remains unknown. This sample is part of a study of T cells after yellow fever vaccination. Regarding the study as a whole: Contaminating bulk clonotypes could be abundant in FACS-sorted repertoires. Only a small proportion of the clonotypes turned up in both the CD4 and the CD8 compartments, likely arising from convergent recombination.

TCRdb processed the 5' RACE reads anew with MiXCR; each CDR3 protein has one entry. The repertoire holds a few hundred thousand distinct CDR3 sequences, with about 8.3% as singletons. Germline V gene lookup returns CDR1 SQVTM and CDR2 ANQGSEA. The CDR3 length is 15 residues. Trimming cost V 1 base and J 0 bases, with 12 bases left between them. This receptor was taken from a man between 18 and 29 years old who received the YFV17D yellow fever vaccine. The gene calls are TRBV29-1 and TRBJ2-5; possibly TRBD1 or TRBD2 for D (5 bases each). This specimen consisted of PBMCs, obtained around 45 days after the first yellow fever vaccination. In nucleotides, the CDR3 is TGCAGCGTTGAAGGGGGGTGGGGTCACCAAGAGACCCAGTACTTC. This encodes CSVEGGWGHQETQYF. The variable domain in full, completed from reference TRBV29-1 and TRBJ2-5, reads SAVISQKPSRDICQRGTSLTIQCQVDSQVTMMFWYRQQPGQSLTLIATANQGSEATYESGFVIDKFPISRPNLTFSTLTVSNMSPEDSSIYLCSVEGGWGHQETQYFGPGTRLLVL.